One sample yielded the 19 T cell receptor beta chains listed below, sequenced in a study of control samples from healthy donors and cancer patients. Clones were sequenced by immunoSEQ multiplex PCR, and TCRdb holds only the in-frame ones, with some missing. The table shows some 100,000 clones, with roughly nine tenths occurring only once. The material sequenced was blood. All receptors derive from a human donor in good health. The donor label of this sample is uncertain.

This clone was seen just once. The CDR3 loop reads CASSIGTSGGGIQYF. The CDR3, as DNA: TGCGCCAGCAGCATAGGGACTAGCGGGGGAGGCATTCAGTACTTC. The V gene is TRBV5-1, the J gene TRBJ2-4, with 14 nucleotides matching TRBD2. The junction had 6 bases not matched to a gene; V was cut back by 4 bases and J by 9 bases. The germline CDR1 and CDR2 sequences are SGHRS and YFSETQ. CDR3 length equals 15 residues. Combining the CDR3 with reference TRBV5-1 and TRBJ2-4 gives the whole variable domain KAGVTQTPRYLIKTRGQQVTLSCSPISGHRSVSWYQQTPGQGLQFLFEYFSETQRNKGNFPGRFSGRQFSNSRSEMNVSTLELGDSALYLCASSIGTSGGGIQYFGAGTRLSVL.

J is TRBJ1-6 and V is TRBV10-3, with TRBD1 identical over 9 bases. Germline V lookup: CDR1 ENHRY, CDR2 SYGVKD. J gave up 7 bases and V 4 bases, and 5 bases lay outside the gene matches. This CDR3 has 15 residues. CDR3 sequence reads: CAISGADRGNSPLHF. The CDR3 nucleotides are TGTGCCATCAGTGGGGCGGACAGGGGCAATTCACCCCTCCACTTT.

The J gene is TRBJ1-2, the V gene TRBV28; 10 bases map to TRBD1. Per the germline V gene, CDR1 is MDHEN and CDR2 is SYDVKM. The CDR3 spans 17 residues. Germline trimming cut 3 bases from V and 3 bases from J; bases unmatched to any gene: 10. Here the CDR3 DNA reads TGTGCCAGCAGTTTTCCGACAGGGGGCAGTATCTACTATGGCTACACCTTC. Protein product: CASSFPTGGSIYYGYTF.

V is TRBV25-1 and J is TRBJ1-3; D remains unclear. The V gene's germline CDR1 is MGHDK and CDR2 SYGVNS. Deletions cut 6 bases from V and 0 bases from J, with 3 bases between. The CDR3 is 12 residues long. The CDR3 region has the DNA TGTGCCAGCAGGGGCTCTGGAAACACCATATATTTT. It yields the protein CASRGSGNTIYF.

This clone was seen a single time. The rearrangement uses TRBV7-2 and TRBJ1-5; D perhaps matches TRBD1 (5 bases). The CDR3 length is 13 residues. With 5 bases removed from V and 5 bases from J, the gap between germline ends came to 10 bases. CDR1 is SGHTA and CDR2 is FQGNSA in the germline V gene. In DNA form, the CDR3 reads TGTGCCAGCAGCGCCCAAGGGGATCAGCCCCAGCATTTT. The encoded protein is CASSAQGDQPQHF.

The chain couples TRBV18 to TRBJ1-2; TRBD1 matches at 11 bases. Unmatched junction bases numbered 11, after V lost 4 bases and J lost 7 bases. CDR3 size: 16 residues. Germline V lookup: CDR1 KGHSH, CDR2 LQKENI. The CDR3 sequence is CASSQDRGLYYGGYTF. The DNA for the CDR3 is TGTGCCAGCTCACAGGACAGGGGGCTGTATTATGGTGGCTACACCTTC.

This chain uses TRBV11-2 with TRBJ2-2; tentative D call: TRBD1 (6 bases). The CDR3 has 16 amino acids. V shed 4 bases and J shed 8 bases, with 20 bases lying between them. Germline V CDR1 and CDR2: SGHAT, FQNNGV. The CDR3 bases are TGTGCCAGCAGCTCGAGGGGGTCCCCTTGGGTTGGGGAGCTGTTTTTT. Translating gives CASSSRGSPWVGELFF.

The chain couples TRBV24-1 to TRBJ2-2, with TRBD1 identical over 9 bases. Germline V gene sequence: CDR1 KGHDR, CDR2 SFDVKD. The CDR3 spans 17 residues. V was clipped by 3 bases and J by 1 base; unmatched bases: 5. The CDR3 sequence: CATSDPPTGGNTGELFF. CDR3 bases: TGTGCCACCAGTGATCCTCCGACAGGGGGGAACACCGGGGAGCTGTTTTTT.

The genes are TRBV28 and TRBJ2-7, with 9 bases that match TRBD1. Germline V CDR1 and CDR2: MDHEN, SYDVKM. The CDR3 length is 14 residues. With V trimmed by 8 bases and J by 4 bases, 9 bases remained unmatched. The CDR3, as DNA: TGTGCCAGCGCCGAAGGGACAGGGTCTTACGAGCAGTACTTC. Residues: CASAEGTGSYEQYF.

The V and J genes are TRBV6-6 and TRBJ2-5; the D is unclear. The germline CDR1 and CDR2 sequences are MNHNY and SVGAGI (reference sequence). V lost 2 bases to trimming and J lost 5 bases, with 9 bases between them. The CDR3 is 13 residues long. CDR3 region: CASSYVFAETQYF. The CDR3 nucleotides read TGTGCCAGCAGTTACGTTTTTGCGGAGACCCAGTACTTC.

The rearrangement uses TRBV7-9 and TRBJ2-3; D tentatively fits TRBD1 or TRBD2 (5 bases each). The V end was cut by 3 bases, the J end by 2 bases, with 6 bases between. Germline assignment: CDR1 SEHNR and CDR2 FQNEAQ (reference sequence). This CDR3 comprises 13 residues. CDR3 in DNA: TGTGCCAGCAGCTTGGGGGTCACAGATACGCAGTATTTT. Its translation: CASSLGVTDTQYF.

This chain joins TRBV14 and TRBJ2-3; D is perhaps TRBD1 (6 bases). Looked up from germline, CDR1 is SGHDN and CDR2 is FVKESK. Trimming removed 1 base from V and 2 bases from J, with 10 bases in between. The CDR3 covers 15 residues. CDR3 in DNA: TGTGCCAGCAGCCAAGGGGGACACTACACAGATACGCAGTATTTT. This sequence encodes CASSQGGHYTDTQYF.

The genes are TRBV10-1 and TRBJ1-4; D might be TRBD1 (5 bases). The CDR3 covers 13 residues. V shed 5 bases and J shed 5 bases, with 9 bases lying between them. Germline CDR1 WNHNN, CDR2 SYGVQD (reference sequence). CDR3 residues: CASSSGANEKLFF. CDR3 in DNA: TGCGCCAGCAGTTCCGGGGCGAATGAAAAACTGTTTTTT.

The chain couples TRBV4-1 to TRBJ1-5; 9 positions agree with TRBD1. This CDR3 contains 15 residues. The ends lost 0 bases at V and 6 bases at J; junction bases unmatched: 3. CDR1 and CDR2 (germline): MGHRA, YSYEKL. The CDR3: CASSQEGQGRQPQHF. CDR3 DNA: TGCGCCAGCAGCCAAGAGGGACAGGGCCGTCAGCCCCAGCATTTT.

This clone came up a few times. The rearrangement uses TRBV24-1 and TRBJ1-1, with a weak D call TRBD1 (6 bases). Trimming took off 6 bases at V and 3 bases at J, with 13 bases between the two ends. CDR3 length: 14 residues. CDR1 and CDR2 (germline): KGHDR, SFDVKD. The CDR3 loop is CATSKTGIHTEAFF. CDR3 sequence (DNA): TGTGCCACCAGTAAAACAGGGATTCACACTGAAGCTTTCTTT.

The V call is TRBV30, the J call TRBJ2-7; the match to TRBD1 covers 9 bases. The CDR3 length is 13 residues. Per germline, CDR1 GTSNPN and CDR2 SVGIG (reference sequence). Germline trimming cut 3 bases from V and 2 bases from J; bases unmatched to any gene: 2. CDR3 bases: TGTGCCTGGAGCCGGGACAGGGCCTACGAGCAGTACTTC. Residues: CAWSRDRAYEQYF.

The chain employs TRBV7-6 and TRBJ2-5, with D maybe TRBD1 (5 bases). Deletions cut 2 bases from V and 2 bases from J, with 6 bases between. Germline assignment: CDR1 SGHVS and CDR2 FNYEAQ. The CDR3 runs to 13 residues. The DNA for the CDR3 is TGTGCCAGCAGCTTAAGACAGCAAGAGACCCAGTACTTC. Translation: CASSLRQQETQYF. Based on the CDR3 plus reference TRBV7-6 and TRBJ2-5, the full variable domain is GAGVSQSPRYKVTKRGQDVALRCDPISGHVSLYWYRQALGQGPEFLTYFNYEAQQDKSGLPNDRFSAERPEGSISTLTIQRTEQRDSAMYRCASSLRQQETQYFGPGTRLLVL.

The V and J genes are TRBV12-5 and TRBJ2-1; 7 positions agree with TRBD1. Losses at the gene ends were 6 bases for V and 8 bases for J; bases not matched to a gene: 13. Per the germline V gene, CDR1 is LGHNT and CDR2 is FRNRAP. The CDR3 contains 15 residues. DNA for the CDR3: TGTGCTAGTGGCTCCACAGGGGTGGGGGCTCATGAGCAGTTCTTC. The encoded protein is CASGSTGVGAHEQFF.

V usage is TRBV5-1 and J usage is TRBJ1-1, with no clear D. CDR3 length equals 15 residues. V was cut by 4 bases and J by 1 base, with 14 bases left in between. CDR1 is SGHRS and CDR2 is YFSETQ in the germline V gene. DNA of the CDR3: TGCGCCAGCAGCCCTAGAGTTCGGGAGAACACTGAAGCTTTCTTT. The encoded protein is CASSPRVRENTEAFF.